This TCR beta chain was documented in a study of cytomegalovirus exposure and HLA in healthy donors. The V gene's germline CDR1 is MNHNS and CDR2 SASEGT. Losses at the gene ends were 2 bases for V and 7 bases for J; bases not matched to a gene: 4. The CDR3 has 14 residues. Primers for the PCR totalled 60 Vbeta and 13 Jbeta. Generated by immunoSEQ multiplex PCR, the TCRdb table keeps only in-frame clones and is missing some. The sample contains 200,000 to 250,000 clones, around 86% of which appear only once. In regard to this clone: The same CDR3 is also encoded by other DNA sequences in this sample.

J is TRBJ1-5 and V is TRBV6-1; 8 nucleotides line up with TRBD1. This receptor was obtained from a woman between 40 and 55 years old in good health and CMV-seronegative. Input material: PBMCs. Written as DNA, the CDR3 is TGTGCCAGCAGTGAACAGGGGGCTGAGCAGCCCCAGCATTTT. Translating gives CASSEQGAEQPQHF.